What follows are 15 T cell receptor beta chains derived from one specimen sequenced in a study of cytotoxic CD8 clonotypes in ibrutinib-treated CLL. The table came from immunoSEQ multiplex PCR; TCRdb's copy has only in-frame clones and leaves some out. This repertoire shows some 80,000 clones, 70% to 80% found once; its top ten account for about 4.4%. The material was PBMCs, obtained after 12 months of ibrutinib treatment. Receptor source: a human donor with chronic lymphocytic leukemia.

This clone has more than one count but fewer than ten. This sample includes further DNA sequences coding for the same CDR3. The chain is built from TRBV28 and TRBJ1-1; D gene ambiguous. The CDR3 runs 11 residues. CDR1 MDHEN and CDR2 SYDVKM come from the germline V gene. Trimming cost V 6 bases and J 1 base, with 3 bases left between them. In DNA, the CDR3 is TGTGCCAGCAGGGCGAACACTGAAGCTTTCTTT. Its translation: CASRANTEAFF.

In DNA, the CDR3 is TGTGCCAGCAGCCCCAGGACACTCACAGATACGCAGTATTTT. Translating gives CASSPRTLTDTQYF. The V and J genes are TRBV9 and TRBJ2-3; the D gene is possibly TRBD1 (5 bases). Per the germline V gene, CDR1 is SGDLS and CDR2 is YYNGEE. The CDR3 is 14 amino acids. Trimming left V 4 bases short and J 2 bases short, with 11 bases between.

This chain uses TRBV7-9 with TRBJ2-2; D is unresolved. In germline, CDR1 is SEHNR, CDR2 FQNEAQ (reference sequence). The CDR3 length is 12 residues. V lost 5 bases and J 8 bases, leaving 9 bases between the germline ends. The DNA of the CDR3 is TGTGCCAGCAGCCCCCGTCCGGGGGAGCTGTTTTTT. Amino acid sequence: CASSPRPGELFF.

This clone was counted once. J is TRBJ1-2 and V is TRBV28, with unresolved D. The CDR3 contains 11 residues. V was clipped by 10 bases and J by 4 bases, with 10 bases between them. The germline CDR1 and CDR2 sequences are MDHEN and SYDVKM. In nucleotides, the CDR3 is TGTGCCACCTCCTGGGGCTATGGCTACACCTTC. Translated: CATSWGYGYTF.

The rearrangement joins TRBV7-9 to TRBJ1-5, with D perhaps matching TRBD1 (6 bases). V was shortened by 5 bases and J by 0 bases, with 14 bases between the two germline ends. This CDR3 has 16 amino acids. Germline CDR1 and CDR2: SEHNR and FQNEAQ (reference sequence). This chain's CDR3 is CASSPGAGYSNQPQHF. CDR3 nucleotide sequence: TGTGCCAGCAGCCCAGGGGCTGGGTATAGCAATCAGCCCCAGCATTTT.

The V and J genes are TRBV18 and TRBJ2-1; perhaps D is TRBD1 or TRBD2 (5 bases each). Germline V CDR1 and CDR2: KGHSH, LQKENI. The CDR3 extends over 12 amino acids. The germline V and J ends were trimmed by 6 bases and 3 bases, with 6 bases remaining between them. The DNA of the CDR3 is TGTGCCAGCTCGGGGGACTACAATGAGCAGTTCTTC. Its protein is CASSGDYNEQFF. Full variable domain (missing parts from reference TRBV18 and TRBJ2-1): NAGVMQNPRHLVRRRGQEARLRCSPMKGHSHVYWYRQLPEEGLKFMVYLQKENIIDESGMPKERFSAEFPKEGPSILRIQQVVRGDSAAYFCASSGDYNEQFFGPGTRLTVL.

The rearrangement joins TRBV5-1 to TRBJ2-7; D might be TRBD2 (5 bases). Germline loops: CDR1 SGHRS, CDR2 YFSETQ. Trimming pared 4 bases from V and 6 bases from J, leaving 20 bases between. The CDR3 sequence is 15 residues long. The CDR3 nucleotides are TGCGCCAGCAGCCAGGCGACACTGTGGGAGTTCGAGCAGTACTTC. Amino acid sequence: CASSQATLWEFEQYF.

The chain recombines TRBV4-3 with TRBJ2-6; D might be TRBD2 (5 bases). V dropped 3 bases and J dropped 2 bases, with 14 bases sitting between them. Germline V lookup: CDR1 LGHNA, CDR2 YSLEER. The CDR3 contains 17 residues. This CDR3 reads CASSQYTPGTGANVLTF. The CDR3, as DNA: TGCGCCAGCAGCCAGTATACCCCGGGGACTGGGGCCAACGTCCTGACTTTC.

V usage is TRBV5-1 and J usage is TRBJ2-2, with D perhaps matching TRBD2 (6 bases). Germline CDR1 is SGHRS and CDR2 is YFSETQ. Trimming took 5 bases from V and 3 from J, leaving 11 bases between them. The CDR3 is 14 residues long. CDR3 region: CASSGGWDTGELFF. CDR3 nucleotide sequence: TGCGCCAGCAGTGGAGGGTGGGACACCGGGGAGCTGTTTTTT.

By sample share, this clone is medium-sized. V usage is TRBV14 and J usage is TRBJ1-1, with D possibly TRBD1 on 6 matching bases. Germline lookup yields CDR1 SGHDN and CDR2 FVKESK. V lost 4 bases and J 7 bases, leaving 13 bases between the germline ends. This CDR3 is built from 13 residues. The CDR3 bases are TGTGCCAGCAGCCCAGTAGGGGGTGGTGAAGCTTTCTTT. Amino acids: CASSPVGGGEAFF.

In this sample, this clone turned up a few times. Additional DNA sequences in this sample encode the identical CDR3. This chain connects TRBV4-2 to TRBJ1-4, with D possibly being TRBD1 (5 bases). V lost 1 base and J lost 4, with 10 bases in between. The germline V gene has CDR1 LGHNA and CDR2 YNFKEQ. The CDR3 is 15 residues long. CDR3 amino acids: CASSQVAGLNEKLFF. The CDR3 nucleotides are TGTGCCAGCAGCCAAGTAGCGGGGCTTAATGAAAAACTGTTTTTT.

This sequence joins TRBV10-1 and TRBJ2-7; the match to TRBD2 covers 11 bases. The length of the CDR3 is 16 residues. V gave up 6 bases and J gave up 2 bases; unmatched junction bases: 9. In germline, CDR1 is WNHNN, CDR2 SYGVQD (reference sequence). CDR3 residues: CASSRSPTSGAYEQYF. CDR3 DNA: TGCGCCAGCAGCCGGTCGCCGACTAGCGGGGCCTACGAGCAGTACTTC.

This chain joins TRBV2 and TRBJ1-1, with D perhaps TRBD1 (5 bases). The CDR3 length is 16 residues. Germline CDR1 and CDR2: SNHLY and FYNNEI. Trimming removed 0 bases from V and 5 bases from J, with 16 bases in between. The CDR3 here is CASSEALPVGGTEAFF. The CDR3 DNA is TGTGCCAGCAGTGAAGCGCTTCCTGTGGGGGGGACTGAAGCTTTCTTT.

This chain joins TRBV9 and TRBJ2-3; weak D call: TRBD2 (6 bases). The V gene's germline CDR1 is SGDLS and CDR2 YYNGEE. The CDR3 is 17 residues long. V was shortened by 0 bases and J by 0 bases, with 14 bases between the two germline ends. CDR3 in DNA: TGTGCCAGCAGCGTAGCGGGGGAGGTCGCTAGCACAGATACGCAGTATTTT. Encoded protein: CASSVAGEVASTDTQYF. The whole variable domain, remainder taken from reference TRBV9 and TRBJ2-3, is DSGVTQTPKHLITATGQRVTLRCSPRSGDLSVYWYQQSLDQGLQFLIQYYNGEERAKGNILERFSAQQFPDLHSELNLSSLELGDSALYFCASSVAGEVASTDTQYFGPGTRLTVL.

The chain uses TRBV6-1 and TRBJ1-2, with D tentatively TRBD1 (6 bases). CDR1 is MNHNS and CDR2 is SASEGT in the germline V gene. The CDR3 sequence is 13 residues long. Trimming pared 7 bases from V and 8 bases from J, leaving 17 bases between. The CDR3 DNA follows: TGTGCCAGCACCGGTGGGGGCGCGATGGGCTACACCTTC. It encodes CASTGGGAMGYTF.